The clone carrying this T cell receptor beta chain occurred once. The same CDR3 is also encoded by other DNA sequences in this sample. This entry belongs to a study of blood T cell repertoires in COVID-19. Overall study context: Sample material is recorded as cDNA or gDNA derived from T cells, B-cell-depleted T cells, or PBMCs.

CDR3 length: 13 residues. Deletions cut 2 bases from V and 1 base from J, with 6 bases between. In germline, CDR1 is SGHRS, CDR2 YFSETQ. The table came from immunoSEQ multiplex PCR; TCRdb's copy has only in-frame clones and leaves some out. Among 100,000 to 150,000 clones, approximately 87% were seen once, and the ten largest hold around 3.6%. The specimen sequenced was peripheral blood. This clonotype was sampled from a woman aged 60-75 years with acute or convalescent COVID-19. The rearrangement links TRBV5-1 to TRBJ1-1; unclear D gene. The CDR3 loop reads CASSFNRNTEAFF. CDR3 nucleotides: TGCGCCAGCAGCTTTAACAGGAACACTGAAGCTTTCTTT.